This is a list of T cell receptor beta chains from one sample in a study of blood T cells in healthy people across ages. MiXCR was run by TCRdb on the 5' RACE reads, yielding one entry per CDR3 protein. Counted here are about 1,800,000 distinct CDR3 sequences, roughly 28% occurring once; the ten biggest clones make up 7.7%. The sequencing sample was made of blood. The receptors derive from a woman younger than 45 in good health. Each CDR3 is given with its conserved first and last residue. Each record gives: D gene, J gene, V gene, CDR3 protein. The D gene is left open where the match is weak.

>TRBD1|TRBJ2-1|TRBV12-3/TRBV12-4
CASSLKGPTGLNEQFF
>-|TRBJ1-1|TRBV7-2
CASSPSAVGAEAFF
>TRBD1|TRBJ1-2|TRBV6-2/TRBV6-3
CASSLDGTDYGYTF
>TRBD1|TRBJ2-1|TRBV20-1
CSARAPRDRYNEQFF
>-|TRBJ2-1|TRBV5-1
CASSNGEPYNEQFF
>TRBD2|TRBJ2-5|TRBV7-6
CASSLGLAGVTQETQYF
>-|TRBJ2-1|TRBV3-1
CASSQDRVVHNERFF
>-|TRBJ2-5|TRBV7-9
CASSPGTRRETQYF
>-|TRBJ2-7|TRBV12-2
CASRLASPGQISYEQYF
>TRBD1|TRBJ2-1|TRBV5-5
CASSSTGHEQFF
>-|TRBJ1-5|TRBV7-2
CASSRAGGPNQPQHF
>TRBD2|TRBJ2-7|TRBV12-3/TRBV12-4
CASSLRLAGGWGPYEQYF
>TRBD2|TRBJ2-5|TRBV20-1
CSAREIVAGQETQYF
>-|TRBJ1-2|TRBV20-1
CSAVLQGLEGYTF
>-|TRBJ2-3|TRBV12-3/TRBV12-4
CASSSGRFFVTSTDTQYF
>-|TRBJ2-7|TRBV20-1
CSAKGLPYEQYF
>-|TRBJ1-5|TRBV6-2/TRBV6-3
CASSPGHPNSNQPQHF
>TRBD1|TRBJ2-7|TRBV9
CASSAQGASSYEQYF
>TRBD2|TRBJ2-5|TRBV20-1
CSAEISGGQETQYF
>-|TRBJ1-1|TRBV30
CAWSGPGQNTEAFF
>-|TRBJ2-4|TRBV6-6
CASRKESGAKNIQYF
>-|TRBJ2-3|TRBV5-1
CASSRDSGTDTQYF
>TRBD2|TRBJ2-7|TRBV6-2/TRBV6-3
CASSSFYFRTSGYEQYF
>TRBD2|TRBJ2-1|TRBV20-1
CSARDSTGGFLSYNEQFF
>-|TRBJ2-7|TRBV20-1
CSARLDAYEQYF
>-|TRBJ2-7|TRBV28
CASSLQGLTYEQYF
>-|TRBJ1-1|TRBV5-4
CASSLVTGETEAFF
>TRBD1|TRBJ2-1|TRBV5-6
CASSRGTGGRYNEQFF
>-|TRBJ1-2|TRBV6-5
CASSYNRQNNYGYTF